What follows are 11 T cell receptor beta chains derived from one specimen sequenced in a study of cytomegalovirus exposure and HLA in healthy donors. The PCR contained 60 Vbeta and 13 Jbeta primers. Assay: immunoSEQ multiplex PCR; the TCRdb copy retains only in-frame clones and omits some. The repertoire includes about 160,000 clones, about 75% of them detected once, and around 0.96% sits in the top ten. The specimen sequenced was PBMCs. These receptors were obtained from a woman aged 45-65 years in good health and CMV-seropositive.

The CDR3 reads CASSLSARSNTEAFF. The CDR3 DNA follows: TGTGCCAGCAGCTTATCCGCCAGGTCGAACACTGAAGCTTTCTTT. The rearrangement uses TRBV7-2 and TRBJ1-1; D not certain. V lost 2 bases to trimming and J lost 1 base, with 11 bases between them. There are 15 residues in the CDR3. Germline assignment: CDR1 SGHTA and CDR2 FQGNSA. Drawing the rest from reference TRBV7-2 and TRBJ1-1, the complete variable domain is GAGVSQSPSNKVTEKGKDVELRCDPISGHTALYWYRQSLGQGLEFLIYFQGNSAPDKSGLPSDRFSAERTGGSVSTLTIQRTQQEDSAVYLCASSLSARSNTEAFFGQGTRLTVV.

This clone was seen only a few times. The chain carries TRBV7-9 and TRBJ2-7; possible D gene TRBD2, 5 bases. The CDR3 has 17 amino acids. CDR1 is SEHNR, CDR2 FQNEAQ, per germline (reference sequence). V was pared by 5 bases and J by 3 bases, with 23 bases between. CDR3: CASSQPDGALGVYEQYF. The CDR3 bases are TGTGCCAGCAGCCAACCGGACGGAGCGTTGGGAGTCTACGAGCAGTACTTC.

This chain connects TRBV19 to TRBJ1-2; 7 nucleotides align to TRBD1. V gave up 4 bases and J gave up 7 bases; unmatched junction bases: 6. This CDR3 is 13 amino acids long. CDR1 and CDR2 (germline): LNHDA, SQIVND (reference sequence). CDR3 nucleotide sequence: TGTGCCAGTAGTAGGGTAGGGGGCTCTGGCTACACCTTC. Protein sequence: CASSRVGGSGYTF.

The rearrangement links TRBV18 to TRBJ1-3; tentatively, D is TRBD1 (5 bases). CDR3 length equals 16 residues. V gave up 5 bases and J gave up 3 bases, with 17 bases separating them. Germline-derived CDR1 and CDR2 are KGHSH and LQKENI. CDR3 sequence: CASSENAQGSGNTIYF. As DNA, the CDR3 is TGTGCCAGCTCAGAAAACGCGCAGGGAAGTGGAAACACCATATATTTT.

A single count supports this clone. The chain links TRBV4-3 to TRBJ2-7; D is possibly TRBD2 (5 bases). The CDR3 covers 13 residues. CDR1 and CDR2 (germline): LGHNA, YSLEER. V gave up 4 bases and J gave up 1 base, with 8 bases separating them. Here the CDR3 reads CASSPGLSYEQYF. The CDR3 DNA reads as TGCGCCAGCAGCCCAGGACTTTCCTACGAGCAGTACTTC.

The V call is TRBV28, the J call TRBJ2-5; a possible D gene is TRBD2 (5 bases). V gave up 5 bases and J gave up 5 bases, with 15 bases separating them. In germline, CDR1 is MDHEN, CDR2 SYDVKM. This CDR3 has 14 residues. The chain's CDR3 is CASSLGTRYETQYF. The CDR3 DNA reads TGTGCCAGCAGTCTCGGCACTAGGTACGAGACCCAGTACTTC.

The chain couples TRBV19 to TRBJ2-7; TRBD2 matches 11 bases. V was pared by 8 bases and J by 2 bases, with 2 bases of the junction left unmatched. In germline, CDR1 is LNHDA, CDR2 SQIVND (reference sequence). The CDR3 spans 13 residues. CDR3 bases: TGTGCCAGTCGACTAGCGGGAACCTACGAGCAGTACTTC. This gives the protein CASRLAGTYEQYF.

This clone was detected only a few times. The chain carries TRBV7-6 and TRBJ2-3; D is uncertain. The V gene's germline CDR1 is SGHVS and CDR2 FNYEAQ. Trimming cost V 2 bases and J 0 bases, with 6 bases left between them. CDR3 length equals 14 residues. The CDR3 sequence: CASSLLGSTDTQYF. The CDR3 region has the DNA TGTGCCAGCAGCTTACTGGGCAGCACAGATACGCAGTATTTT.

The gene calls are TRBV7-9 and TRBJ1-1, with no clear D. V was shortened by 7 bases and J by 1 base, with 7 bases between the two germline ends. CDR1 and CDR2 (germline): SEHNR, FQNEAQ (reference sequence). CDR3 size: 12 residues. CDR3 DNA: TGTGCCAGCAACCGGGAGAACACTGAAGCTTTCTTT. Encoded protein: CASNRENTEAFF.

The rearrangement uses TRBV5-1 and TRBJ2-7; maybe TRBD1 (5 bases). V was shortened by 0 bases and J by 4 bases, with 14 bases between the two germline ends. Germline lookup yields CDR1 SGHRS and CDR2 YFSETQ. The CDR3 extends over 15 amino acids. This CDR3 is CASSLGDRSSYEQYF. The CDR3, as DNA: TGCGCCAGCAGCTTGGGAGACAGATCCTCGTACGAGCAGTACTTC. The variable domain in full, with the rest retrieved from reference TRBV5-1 and TRBJ2-7, is KAGVTQTPRYLIKTRGQQVTLSCSPISGHRSVSWYQQTPGQGLQFLFEYFSETQRNKGNFPGRFSGRQFSNSRSEMNVSTLELGDSALYLCASSLGDRSSYEQYFGPGTRLTVT.

The V and J genes are TRBV7-2 and TRBJ2-7; 10 bases map to TRBD2. V was clipped by 4 bases and J by 4 bases; unmatched bases: 7. The germline gives CDR1 SGHTA, CDR2 FQGNSA. The CDR3 loop spans 15 amino acids. CDR3 nucleotides: TGTGCCAGCAGCTCGGCTAGCGGGGGTGTATACGAGCAGTACTTC. It codes for CASSSASGGVYEQYF.